This passage covers 18 T cell receptor beta chains from one sample sequenced in a study of T cells after yellow fever vaccination. Using its own MiXCR run on the 5' RACE reads, TCRdb lists one record per CDR3 protein. The table includes 250,000 to 300,000 distinct CDR3 sequences, roughly 5.6% detected once. The material sequenced was CD4+ T cells sorted from PBMCs, taken on the day of the yellow fever booster vaccination. These receptors all come from a man between 18 and 29 years old who received the YFV17D yellow fever vaccine.

This clonotype occurred many times. J is TRBJ1-6 and V is TRBV20-1, with D unresolved. CDR3 length: 15 amino acids. Germline lookup yields CDR1 DFQATT and CDR2 SNEGSKA (reference sequence). Trimming left V 0 bases short and J 11 bases short, with 17 bases between. CDR3 sequence reads: CSARDQQMGQAPLHF. Here the CDR3 DNA reads TGCAGTGCTAGAGATCAGCAAATGGGTCAGGCACCCCTCCACTTT.

This clonotype was seen only a few times. This chain links TRBV5-8 with TRBJ2-7, with 7 bases fitting TRBD1. CDR3 length equals 13 residues. Germline V gives CDR1 SGHTS, CDR2 YDEGEE. V shed 3 bases and J 6 bases; nucleotides not matched to a gene: 6. The CDR3 loop reads CASSWNRGAEQYF. In DNA, the CDR3 is TGTGCCAGCAGCTGGAACAGGGGAGCCGAGCAGTACTTC.

The sample holds many counts of this clonotype. The chain is built from TRBV20-1 and TRBJ1-1, with D maybe TRBD1 (5 bases). The CDR3 has 14 amino acids. Germline CDR1 and CDR2: DFQATT and SNEGSKA (reference sequence). V was shortened by 2 bases and J by 4 bases, with 14 bases between the two germline ends. In nucleotides, the CDR3 is TGCAGTGCTAGACGGCAGGGAAAAACCACTGAAGCTTTCTTT. This gives the protein CSARRQGKTTEAFF.

This clonotype turned up a few times. The chain recombines TRBV12-3 or TRBV12-4 with TRBJ1-6, with a tentative D call TRBD1 (6 bases). The CDR3 consists of 14 residues. V was shortened by 7 bases and J by 3 bases, with 10 bases between the two germline ends. CDR3 region: CASTRDIYNSPLHF. Written as DNA, the CDR3 is TGTGCCAGCACCCGGGACATCTATAATTCACCCCTCCACTTT.

This clonotype appeared many times. This sequence joins TRBV4-2 and TRBJ2-7; D gene unclear. Trimming took 0 bases from V and 4 from J, leaving 7 bases between them. The CDR3 sequence is 13 residues long. Germline V gene lookup returns CDR1 LGHNA and CDR2 YNFKEQ. The CDR3, as DNA: TGTGCCAGCAGCCAAGAGAGGAGTTACGAGCAGTACTTC. Translation: CASSQERSYEQYF.

This clonotype showed up just a few times. The rearrangement links TRBV7-9 to TRBJ2-5, with 7 positions matching TRBD1. The CDR3 is 15 amino acids. J was trimmed by 2 bases and V by 5 bases; bases with no gene match: 8. Germline V lookup: CDR1 SEHNR, CDR2 FQNEAQ (reference sequence). CDR3 amino acids: CASSRWGTVQETQYF. CDR3 bases: TGTGCCAGCAGCCGCTGGGGGACAGTACAAGAGACCCAGTACTTC.

This clonotype appeared once. One junction end does not reproduce the germline sequence, and a read error may be involved. The rearrangement links TRBV7-2 to TRBJ2-1, with 8 positions matching TRBD2. Germline V gene lookup returns CDR1 SGHTA and CDR2 FQGNSA. The CDR3 length is 16 residues. The CDR3 coding sequence is TGTGCCAGCAGCACAAGACTAGCGAGGGGCTACAATGAGCAGCTCTTC. Translating gives CASSTRLARGYNEQLF.

The V gene is TRBV20-1, the J gene TRBJ2-1; possibly TRBD1 for D (6 bases). CDR3 size: 15 residues. Germline assignment: CDR1 DFQATT and CDR2 SNEGSKA (reference sequence). V was pared by 0 bases and J by 9 bases, with 18 bases between. The CDR3 nucleotides are TGCAGTGCTAGAGATTGGAGGACAGCCGACTTTGAGCAGTTCTTC. Protein: CSARDWRTADFEQFF.

This clonotype was observed many times. One junction end does not reproduce the germline sequence, and a read error may be involved. V is TRBV7-9 and J is TRBJ1-2, with 9 bases matching TRBD1. Germline CDR1 and CDR2: SEHNR and FQNEAQ (reference sequence). The CDR3 totals 14 residues. CDR3 amino acids: CASSLGQGGYGYTF. CDR3 DNA sequence: TGCGCCAGCAGCTTGGGACAGGGAGGCTATGGCTACACCTTC.

This clonotype was seen many times. This chain connects TRBV20-1 to TRBJ2-7; the match to TRBD1 covers 7 bases. CDR1 DFQATT and CDR2 SNEGSKA come from the germline V gene (reference sequence). With V trimmed by 7 bases and J by 3 bases, 6 bases remained unmatched. This CDR3 is 12 amino acids long. CDR3 sequence: CSGRDSSYEQYV. CDR3 DNA sequence: TGCAGTGGTCGGGACAGTAGCTACGAGCAGTACGTC.

V usage is TRBV19 and J usage is TRBJ2-7; D ambiguous. The germline V and J ends were trimmed by 3 bases and 0 bases, with 6 bases remaining between them. This CDR3 is built from 13 residues. Germline-derived CDR1 and CDR2 are LNHDA and SQIVND (reference sequence). The CDR3 DNA reads TGTGCCAGTAGTATGGTTAGCTCCTACGAGCAGTACTTC. This codes for CASSMVSSYEQYF.

This clonotype has only a few counts. The V call is TRBV5-1, the J call TRBJ2-1, with 7 bases that match TRBD2. CDR3 length: 14 amino acids. The ends lost 1 base at V and 6 bases at J; junction bases unmatched: 4. Per the germline V gene, CDR1 is SGHRS and CDR2 is YFSETQ. The CDR3 loop reads CASSLMGGVNEQFF. CDR3 sequence (DNA): TGCGCCAGCAGCTTGATGGGGGGGGTCAATGAGCAGTTCTTC.

The V call is TRBV18, the J call TRBJ2-3; D perhaps matches TRBD2 (6 bases). The germline CDR1 and CDR2 sequences are KGHSH and LQKENI. The CDR3 totals 14 residues. V was clipped by 5 bases and J by 9 bases, with 18 bases between them. The CDR3 DNA reads as TGTGCCAGCTCAAACTACAGGAGGGATGTCACGCAGTATTTT. It encodes CASSNYRRDVTQYF.

This clonotype was seen only a few times. The chain couples TRBV18 to TRBJ2-1; D unresolved. With 0 bases removed from V and 7 bases from J, the gap between germline ends came to 10 bases. The CDR3 is 14 residues long. Germline loops: CDR1 KGHSH, CDR2 LQKENI. CDR3 in amino acids: CASSPPRTANEQFF. The CDR3 nucleotides read TGTGCCAGCTCACCACCCCGTACAGCAAATGAGCAGTTCTTC.

The chain has TRBV5-4 and TRBJ2-3, with 10 bases that match TRBD2. The CDR3 loop spans 16 amino acids. The germline gives CDR1 SGHNT, CDR2 YYREEE (reference sequence). V lost 2 bases, J lost 6 bases, and 9 bases stayed unmatched. In nucleotides, the CDR3 is TGTGCCAGCAGCTTTGGAAGCGGGGGGGTTCCTGATACGCAGTATTTT. Translating gives CASSFGSGGVPDTQYF.

This clonotype was seen more than once but under ten times. The chain couples TRBV18 to TRBJ2-1; D gene ambiguous. V gave up 0 bases and J gave up 8 bases, with 17 bases separating them. The length of the CDR3 is 16 residues. In germline, CDR1 is KGHSH, CDR2 LQKENI. The CDR3 nucleotides are TGTGCCAGCTCACCACCGCCGGGTAGGTTCGGCGATGAGCAGTTCTTC. Protein: CASSPPPGRFGDEQFF.

A few counts support this clonotype. The chain is built from TRBV5-1 and TRBJ2-1; maybe TRBD2 (5 bases). CDR1 SGHRS and CDR2 YFSETQ come from the germline V gene. V lost 5 bases to trimming and J lost 13 bases, with 19 bases between them. The CDR3 is 13 amino acids. The CDR3 coding sequence is TGCGCCAGCAGAAACTTAGGGAGCCTCATTCAGTTCTTC. This encodes CASRNLGSLIQFF.

This chain joins TRBV4-1 and TRBJ2-7, with D hard to call. V lost 1 base to trimming and J lost 0 bases, with 13 bases between them. CDR1 MGHRA and CDR2 YSYEKL come from the germline V gene. The length of the CDR3 is 16 residues. For the CDR3, the DNA is TGCGCCAGCAGCCAAGTGTCCAGAACAAGCTCCTACGAGCAGTACTTC. Amino acid sequence: CASSQVSRTSSYEQYF.